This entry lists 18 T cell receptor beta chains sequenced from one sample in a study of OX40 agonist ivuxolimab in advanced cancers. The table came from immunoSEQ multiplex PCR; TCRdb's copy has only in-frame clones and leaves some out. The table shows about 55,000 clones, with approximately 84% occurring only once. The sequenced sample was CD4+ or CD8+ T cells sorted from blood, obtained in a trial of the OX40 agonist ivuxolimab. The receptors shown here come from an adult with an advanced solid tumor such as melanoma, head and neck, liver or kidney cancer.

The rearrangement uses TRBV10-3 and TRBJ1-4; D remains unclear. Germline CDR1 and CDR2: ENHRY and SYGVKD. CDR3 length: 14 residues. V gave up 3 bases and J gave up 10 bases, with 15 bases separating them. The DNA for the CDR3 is TGTGCCATCAGTGACCCGGGAATATTGGGAAAACTGTTTTTT. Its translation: CAISDPGILGKLFF.

For the CDR3, the DNA is TGCGCCAGCAGCCCTCCTCTAGCGGAGAGCACAGATACGCAGTATTTT. This gives the protein CASSPPLAESTDTQYF. The chain uses TRBV5-1 and TRBJ2-3, with 7 positions matching TRBD2. The ends lost 4 bases at V and 0 bases at J; junction bases unmatched: 8. The CDR3 spans 16 residues. CDR1 and CDR2 from the germline V gene are SGHRS and YFSETQ.

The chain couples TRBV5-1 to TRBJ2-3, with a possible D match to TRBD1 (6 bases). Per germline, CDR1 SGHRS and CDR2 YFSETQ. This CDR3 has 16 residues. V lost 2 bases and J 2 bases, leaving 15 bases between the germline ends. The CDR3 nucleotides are TGCGCCAGCAGCTTCGCCGGGACACCAACCACAGATACGCAGTATTTT. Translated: CASSFAGTPTTDTQYF. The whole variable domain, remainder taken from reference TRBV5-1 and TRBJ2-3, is KAGVTQTPRYLIKTRGQQVTLSCSPISGHRSVSWYQQTPGQGLQFLFEYFSETQRNKGNFPGRFSGRQFSNSRSEMNVSTLELGDSALYLCASSFAGTPTTDTQYFGPGTRLTVL.

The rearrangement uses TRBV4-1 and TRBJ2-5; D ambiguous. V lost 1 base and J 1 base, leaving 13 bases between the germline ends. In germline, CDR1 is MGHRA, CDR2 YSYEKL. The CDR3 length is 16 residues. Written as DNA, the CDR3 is TGCGCCAGCAGCCAAGTCTGGTTTGCTACCCAAGAGACCCAGTACTTC. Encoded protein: CASSQVWFATQETQYF.

The CDR3 is CASSGSSGSAYNEQFF. The CDR3 bases are TGTGCCAGTAGTGGGTCTAGCGGGAGCGCCTACAATGAGCAGTTCTTC. J is TRBJ2-1 and V is TRBV19, with TRBD2 matching over 10 bases. Germline-derived CDR1 and CDR2 are LNHDA and SQIVND (reference sequence). J gave up 2 bases and V 5 bases, and 6 bases lay outside the gene matches. CDR3 length: 16 amino acids.

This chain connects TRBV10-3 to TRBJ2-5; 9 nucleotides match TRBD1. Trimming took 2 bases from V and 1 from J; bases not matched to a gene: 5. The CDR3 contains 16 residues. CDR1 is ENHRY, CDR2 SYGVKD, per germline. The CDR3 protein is CAISEGQGLGQETQYF. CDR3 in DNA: TGTGCCATCAGTGAGGGACAGGGGTTGGGCCAAGAGACCCAGTACTTC.

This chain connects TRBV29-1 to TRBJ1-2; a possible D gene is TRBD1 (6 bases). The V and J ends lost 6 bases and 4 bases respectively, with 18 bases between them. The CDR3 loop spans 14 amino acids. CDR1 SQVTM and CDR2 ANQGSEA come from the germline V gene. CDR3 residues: CSVPQGGDRYGYTF. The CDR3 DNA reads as TGCAGCGTACCCCAAGGGGGGGATCGCTATGGCTACACCTTC.

The CDR3 DNA is TGTGCCAGCAGCTTAGAGATTGCTGGGGAAAAACTGTTTTTT. This codes for CASSLEIAGEKLFF. The rearrangement links TRBV7-9 to TRBJ1-4; D is ambiguous. Germline loops: CDR1 SEHNR, CDR2 FQNEAQ (reference sequence). Trimming removed 1 base at V and 8 bases at J, with 11 bases between. The CDR3 runs to 14 residues.

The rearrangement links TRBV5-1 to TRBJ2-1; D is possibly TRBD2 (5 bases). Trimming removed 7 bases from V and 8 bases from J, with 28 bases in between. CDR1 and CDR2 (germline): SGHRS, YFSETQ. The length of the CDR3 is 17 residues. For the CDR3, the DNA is TGCGCCAGCCGCCCAACGGGGTCTCATTTTGGGATCGATGAGCAGTTCTTC. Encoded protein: CASRPTGSHFGIDEQFF.

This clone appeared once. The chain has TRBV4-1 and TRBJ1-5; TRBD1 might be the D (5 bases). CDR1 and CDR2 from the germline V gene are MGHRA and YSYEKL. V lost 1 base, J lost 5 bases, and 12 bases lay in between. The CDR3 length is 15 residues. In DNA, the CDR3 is TGCGCCAGCAGCCAAGCTTATGGGGGATATCAGCCCCAGCATTTT. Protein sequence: CASSQAYGGYQPQHF.

CDR3 region: CASSPPSGGSREKLFF. DNA for the CDR3: TGTGCCAGCTCACCACCTTCAGGGGGTTCACGCGAAAAACTGTTTTTT. The V call is TRBV18, the J call TRBJ1-4; 7 nucleotides agree with TRBD1. The CDR3 length is 16 residues. The ends lost 0 bases at V and 8 bases at J; junction bases unmatched: 9. Germline CDR1 reads KGHSH; CDR2 reads LQKENI.

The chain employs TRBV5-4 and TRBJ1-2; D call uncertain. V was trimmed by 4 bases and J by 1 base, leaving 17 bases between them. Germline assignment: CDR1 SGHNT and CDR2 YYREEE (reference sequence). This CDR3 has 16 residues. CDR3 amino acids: CASSLRGAGLNYGYTF. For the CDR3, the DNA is TGTGCCAGCAGCCTGAGAGGAGCGGGCCTTAACTATGGCTACACCTTC. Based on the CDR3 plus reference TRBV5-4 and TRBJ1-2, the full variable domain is ETGVTQSPTHLIKTRGQQVTLRCSSQSGHNTVSWYQQALGQGPQFIFQYYREEENGRGNFPPRFSGLQFPNYSSELNVNALELDDSALYLCASSLRGAGLNYGYTFGSGTRLTVV.

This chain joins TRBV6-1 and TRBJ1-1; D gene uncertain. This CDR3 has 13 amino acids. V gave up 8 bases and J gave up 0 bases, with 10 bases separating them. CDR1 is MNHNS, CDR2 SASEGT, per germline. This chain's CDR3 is CASRRLMNTEAFF. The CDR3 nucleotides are TGTGCCAGCCGACGGCTAATGAACACTGAAGCTTTCTTT.

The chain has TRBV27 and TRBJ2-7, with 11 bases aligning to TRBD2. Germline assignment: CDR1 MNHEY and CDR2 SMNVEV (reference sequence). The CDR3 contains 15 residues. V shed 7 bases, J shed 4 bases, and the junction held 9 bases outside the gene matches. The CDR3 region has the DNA TGTGCCAGCAATGCAAAGGCTAGCGGGAGGTACGAGCAGTACTTC. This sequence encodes CASNAKASGRYEQYF.

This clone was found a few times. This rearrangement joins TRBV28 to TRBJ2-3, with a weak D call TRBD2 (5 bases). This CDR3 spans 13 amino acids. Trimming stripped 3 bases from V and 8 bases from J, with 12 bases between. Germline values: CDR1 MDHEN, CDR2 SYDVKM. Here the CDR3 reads CASSFRPRGTQYF. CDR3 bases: TGTGCCAGCAGTTTTCGGCCCCGGGGTACGCAGTATTTT. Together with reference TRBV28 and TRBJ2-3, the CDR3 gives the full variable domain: DVKVTQSSRYLVKRTGEKVFLECVQDMDHENMFWYRQDPGLGLRLIYFSYDVKMKEKGDIPEGYSVSREKKERFSLILESASTNQTSMYLCASSFRPRGTQYFGPGTRLTVL.

The CDR3 loop is CASSTGGVGEKLFF. CDR3 nucleotide sequence: TGCGCCAGCAGCACGGGTGGTGTGGGTGAAAAACTGTTTTTT. This chain uses TRBV5-1 with TRBJ1-4; D remains unclear. With 4 bases removed from V and 7 bases from J, the gap between germline ends came to 14 bases. CDR1 and CDR2 from the germline V gene are SGHRS and YFSETQ. The CDR3 length is 14 residues.

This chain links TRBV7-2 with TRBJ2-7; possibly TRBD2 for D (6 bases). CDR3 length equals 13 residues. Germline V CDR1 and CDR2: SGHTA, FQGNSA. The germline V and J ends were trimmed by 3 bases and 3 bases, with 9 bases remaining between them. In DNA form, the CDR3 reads TGTGCCAGCAGCTTGGGACTCAACTACGAGCAGTACTTC. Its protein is CASSLGLNYEQYF.

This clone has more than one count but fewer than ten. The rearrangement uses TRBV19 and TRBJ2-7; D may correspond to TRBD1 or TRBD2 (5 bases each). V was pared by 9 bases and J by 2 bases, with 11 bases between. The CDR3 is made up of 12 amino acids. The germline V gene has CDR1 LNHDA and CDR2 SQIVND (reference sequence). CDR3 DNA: TGTGCCAGCGGGATGGGGGCCTACGAGCAGTACTTC. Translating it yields CASGMGAYEQYF.